The T cell receptor (beta chain) described here comes from a study of blood T cell repertoires in COVID-19. This clone came up a few times. Per the original data handling: Estimates of nucleated cell counts were drawn from the amplification of reference gene primers. The table came from immunoSEQ multiplex PCR; TCRdb's copy has only in-frame clones and leaves some out. V and J calls and clone size are given by that table; D and trimming were obtained from the DNA. The table includes roughly 150,000 clones, around 92% detected once. The source is a man aged 60 to 69 with acute or convalescent COVID-19. Input material: peripheral blood.

This CDR3 is CASSQTVSNTGELFF. The CDR3 nucleotides are TGTGCCAGCAGCCAAACAGTCTCGAACACCGGGGAGCTGTTTTTT. The chain is built from TRBV3-1 (or the pseudogene TRBV3-2) and TRBJ2-2; D ambiguous. This CDR3 has 15 amino acids. The V gene's germline CDR1 is LGHDT and CDR2 YNNKEL (reference sequence). V lost 2 bases and J lost 0, with 7 bases in between.